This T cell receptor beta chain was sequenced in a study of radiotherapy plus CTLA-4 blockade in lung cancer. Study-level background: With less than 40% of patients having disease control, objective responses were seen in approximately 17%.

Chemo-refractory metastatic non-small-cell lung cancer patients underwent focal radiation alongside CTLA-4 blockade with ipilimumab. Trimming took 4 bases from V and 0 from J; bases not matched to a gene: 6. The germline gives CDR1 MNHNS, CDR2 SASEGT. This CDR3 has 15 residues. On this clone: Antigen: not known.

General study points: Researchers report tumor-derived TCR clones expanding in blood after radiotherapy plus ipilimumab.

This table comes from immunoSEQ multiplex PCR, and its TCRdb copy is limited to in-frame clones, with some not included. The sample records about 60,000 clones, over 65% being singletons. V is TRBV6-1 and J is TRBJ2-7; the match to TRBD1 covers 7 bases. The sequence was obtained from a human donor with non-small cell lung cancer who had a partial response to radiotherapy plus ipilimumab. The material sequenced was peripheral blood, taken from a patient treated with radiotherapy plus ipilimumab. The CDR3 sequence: CASSATGKGSYEQYF. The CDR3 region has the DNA TGTGCCAGCAGTGCGACAGGGAAGGGCTCCTACGAGCAGTACTTC.